This T cell receptor (beta chain) was recorded in a study of blood T cell repertoires in COVID-19. Study details: Sample material is recorded as cDNA or gDNA derived from T cells, B-cell-depleted T cells, or PBMCs.

The V gene lost 5 bases and the J gene lost 7 bases, with 11 bases spanning the gap. Germline V lookup: CDR1 SGHTA, CDR2 FQGNSA. The CDR3 consists of 12 residues. Original analysis: The assay estimated nucleated cells by amplifying reference gene primers. Produced via immunoSEQ multiplex PCR; TCRdb's table is partial and in-frame only. D and trimming were read from the DNA, whereas the V and J calls and clone size are those reported in that table. The sample has roughly 130,000 clones, 70% to 85% seen once. V is TRBV7-2 and J is TRBJ1-2; D gene uncertain. The origin of this receptor is a woman in her sixties or seventies with acute or convalescent COVID-19. Material for sequencing was peripheral blood. The CDR3 nucleotides read TGTGCCAGCAGCCGAGGCGGGGTTGGCTACACCTTC. Translation gives CASSRGGVGYTF.